A selection of T cell receptor beta chains follows, all from one sample in a study of response to subunit inactivated influenza vaccine. TCRdb recomputed calls from the RT-PCR reads with MiXCR, one row per CDR3 protein. This sample has 500,000 to 600,000 distinct CDR3 sequences, with around 11% found just once. The same data also went into a second study, on T cells expressing NK-cell markers.

The specimen comprised PBMCs from blood, sampled on the day of vaccination. The receptors derive from a man aged 50 to 59 who received an inactivated influenza vaccine. Both conserved end residues are part of each CDR3. The order of the fields is V gene, D gene, clone size, J gene, CDR3 DNA, CDR3 protein. The D gene is left open where the match is weak. Rows may omit the clone size; those that give it use once, few, many or a size class.

TRBV2	-	few	TRBJ2-3	TGTGCCAGCAGTGATCAGGGGAAGGTCACAGATACGCAGTATTTT	CASSDQGKVTDTQYF
TRBV24-1	-	-	TRBJ2-3	TGTGCCACCAGTGACCCAACTAGTTCTGCAGATACGCAGTATTTT	CATSDPTSSADTQYF
TRBV7-6	-	few	TRBJ2-1	TGTGCCAGCAGCTTTGGGGGCAGTCGGGGAAGCTCCTACAATGAGCAGTTCTTC	CASSFGGSRGSSYNEQFF
TRBV12-3/TRBV12-4	-	few	TRBJ2-7	TGTGCCAGCAGTGCGGGGATTTGGGGACAGAACTACGAGCAGTACTTC	CASSAGIWGQNYEQYF
TRBV13	TRBD2	-	TRBJ2-5	TGTGCCAGCAGCTTAAGATATGGCGGGAGGGCCGGAGAAGAGACCCAGTACTTC	CASSLRYGGRAGEETQYF
TRBV7-8	-	-	TRBJ2-3	TGTGCCAGCAGCTTAGGGACAGGGAGGGGCACAGATACGCAGTATTTT	CASSLGTGRGTDTQYF
TRBV12-3/TRBV12-4	-	few	TRBJ1-1	TGTGCCAGCAGTCGGCCCGACAGATACACTGAAGCTTTCTTT	CASSRPDRYTEAFF
TRBV9	-	few	TRBJ2-5	TGTGCCAGCAGCGTAGGGGGACACCGCCAAGAGACCCAGTACTTC	CASSVGGHRQETQYF
TRBV30	-	few	TRBJ2-7	TGTGCCTGGAGTAGGCAGAGCTCCTACGAGCAGTACTTC	CAWSRQSSYEQYF
TRBV6-5	-	many	TRBJ2-1	TGTGCCAGCAGTTACGGGAGAAACAATGAGCAGTTCTTC	CASSYGRNNEQFF
TRBV6-2/TRBV6-3	TRBD2	many	TRBJ2-1	TGTGCCAGCAGTTACCAACCATTTAGCGGGGGTGCCTACAATGAGCAGTTCTTC	CASSYQPFSGGAYNEQFF
TRBV24-1	-	few	TRBJ2-1	TGTGCCACCAGTGATCCACGACTGCGACCCAATGAGCAGTTCTTC	CATSDPRLRPNEQFF
TRBV5-1	-	few	TRBJ1-3	TGCGCCAGCAGCTTGAGACAGTCCTCTGGAAACACCATATATTTT	CASSLRQSSGNTIYF
TRBV20-1	-	-	TRBJ1-2	TGCAGTGCTAGAGTCGTCTCCTCTAACTATGGCTACACCTTC	CSARVVSSNYGYTF
TRBV20-1	-	-	TRBJ1-1	TGCAGTGCTAGAGATCCACAACCTAGGCAGGGTAACGTGCGGAACACTGAAGCTTTCTTT	CSARDPQPRQGNVRNTEAFF
TRBV5-1	TRBD1	-	TRBJ2-3	TGCGCCAGCAGCGCCAGACAGGGGCAAAAAGATACGCAGTATTTT	CASSARQGQKDTQYF
TRBV4-2	-	-	TRBJ1-2	TGTGCCAGCAGCCAAGAAGTTTCAGGGCTATATGGCTACACCTTC	CASSQEVSGLYGYTF
TRBV29-1	TRBD1	few	TRBJ2-7	TGCAGCGTTGGACAGGGCCTCTACGAGCAGTACTTC	CSVGQGLYEQYF
TRBV27	TRBD1	few	TRBJ2-7	TGTGCCAGCAGTCCACTCCGACAGGGGGGAACCTACGAGCAGTACTTC	CASSPLRQGGTYEQYF
TRBV6-2/TRBV6-3	TRBD1	few	TRBJ1-5	TGTGCCAGCAGACCAGGACAGGGGTTGAGGAGCAATCAGCCCCAGCATTTT	CASRPGQGLRSNQPQHF
TRBV7-2	-	many	TRBJ1-5	TGTGCCAGCAGCTTAAGCCAATATAGCAATCAGCCCCAGCATTTT	CASSLSQYSNQPQHF
TRBV11-2	TRBD1	-	TRBJ2-3	TGTGCCAGCAGCTACACAGGGGGGATCGGCACAGATACGCAGTATTTT	CASSYTGGIGTDTQYF
TRBV2	TRBD2	few	TRBJ2-7	TGTGCCAGCAGTGTGGCTAGCGGGGGGTCGAGGAACGAGCAGTACTTC	CASSVASGGSRNEQYF
TRBV27	TRBD2	-	TRBJ2-5	TGTGCCAGCAGTTCAGCGGGACTAGCGGGAGTTTCGGTCCTCGCAGAGACCCAGTACTTC	CASSSAGLAGVSVLAETQYF
TRBV4-2	-	few	TRBJ2-7	TGTGCCAGCAGCCAAGTCCCGGTATACGAGCAGTACTTC	CASSQVPVYEQYF
TRBV11-1	-	many	TRBJ1-4	TGTGCCAGCAGCCCCCACGGCTCGGGCGTTTTAGAGGATACTGAAAAACTGTTTTTT	CASSPHGSGVLEDTEKLFF
TRBV20-1	-	few	TRBJ1-1	TGCAGTGCTCGTAAACCACCGATGAACACTGAAGCTTTCTTT	CSARKPPMNTEAFF
TRBV5-1	-	few	TRBJ1-2	TGCGCCAGCAAGGCGGATCCACAAGGAAACTATGGCTACACCTTC	CASKADPQGNYGYTF
TRBV20-1	-	-	TRBJ2-1	TGCAGTGCTAGAGAAGCAGCCAGGGGAGGGCATGAGCAGTTCTTC	CSAREAARGGHEQFF
TRBV29-1	-	-	TRBJ2-1	TGCAGCGTTGAAGACCTTACCGATGAGCAGTTCTTC	CSVEDLTDEQFF
TRBV3-1	-	once	TRBJ1-2	TGTGCCAGCAGCCAAGGAAAATGGACTAACTATGGCTACACCTTC	CASSQGKWTNYGYTF
TRBV6-5	-	few	TRBJ2-7	TGTGCCAGCATTGAGGTGGGGGTGCAGTACTTC	CASIEVGVQYF
TRBV6-1	TRBD2	-	TRBJ2-7	TGTGCCGGTCGGACTAGCGGGACCCTATTCTACGAGCAGTACTTC	CAGRTSGTLFYEQYF
TRBV29-1	TRBD2	few	TRBJ2-3	TGCAGCGTCGTCGATTTTACTAGCGGTACCACAGATACGCAGTATTTT	CSVVDFTSGTTDTQYF
TRBV7-2	-	few	TRBJ2-7	TGTGCCAGCAGCTTAGCGGGGGTTTTGTTTGGTTACGAGCAGTACTTC	CASSLAGVLFGYEQYF
TRBV4-3	TRBD1	many	TRBJ2-3	TGCGCCAGCAGCCCGGGGACAGGGGCAGATACGCAGTATTTT	CASSPGTGADTQYF
TRBV24-1	TRBD2	-	TRBJ2-1	TGTGCCACGGCACGGGGGGGTGAGCAGTTCTTC	CATARGGEQFF
TRBV7-2	-	-	TRBJ1-1	TGTGCCAGCAGCTTAGGGGAAATGGCTGAAGCTTTCTTT	CASSLGEMAEAFF
TRBV7-9	-	-	TRBJ2-5	TGTGCCAGCAGCTCACGGTTAGGGCAACAGACCCAGTACTTC	CASSSRLGQQTQYF
TRBV5-1	-	-	TRBJ2-3	TGCGCCAGCAGCTCCGTCGCGACAGATACGCAGTATTTT	CASSSVATDTQYF
TRBV28	TRBD2	few	TRBJ2-3	TGTGCCAGCAGTTTCCCCTCTACTAGCGGGAACACAGATACGCAGTATTTT	CASSFPSTSGNTDTQYF
TRBV20-1	-	-	TRBJ1-1	TGCAGTGCTTATGACTTCATTGAAGCTTTCTTT	CSAYDFIEAFF
TRBV9	TRBD1	-	TRBJ2-7	TGTGCCAGCAGCCCCGGTATGGGACAGGGTTTCTACGAGCAGTACTTC	CASSPGMGQGFYEQYF
TRBV30	-	few	TRBJ1-5	TGTGCCTGGAGTGTACCAGGGTTTGGGAATCAGCCCCAGCATTTT	CAWSVPGFGNQPQHF
TRBV20-1	-	-	TRBJ2-3	TGCAGTGCCCAGCGGGTGACAGATACGCAGTATTTT	CSAQRVTDTQYF
TRBV28	-	few	TRBJ2-1	TGTGCCAGCAGTTTTTATAGCGGAGGGGATGAGCAGTTCTTC	CASSFYSGGDEQFF
TRBV27	-	few	TRBJ2-7	TGTGCCAGCAGTTTAATGGGACGCCGAGGGGACGAGCAGTACTTC	CASSLMGRRGDEQYF
TRBV5-1	TRBD1	-	TRBJ2-2	TGCGCCAGCAGCCAGGGGACAGGGGTCACCGGGGAGCTGTTTTTT	CASSQGTGVTGELFF
TRBV5-1	-	many	TRBJ1-2	TGCGCCAGCAGCTTGGAGGCCGATGCCTATGGCTACACCTTC	CASSLEADAYGYTF
TRBV20-1	-	few	TRBJ1-1	TGCAGTGACAGTAGAACGAACACTGAAGCTTTCTTT	CSDSRTNTEAFF
TRBV7-9	-	-	TRBJ2-1	TGTGCCAGCAGCTTACAGGGATTTGAGCAGTTCTTC	CASSLQGFEQFF
TRBV29-1	-	many	TRBJ2-3	TGCAGCGTTGTATTCCCAGGGGCAGATACGCAGTATTTT	CSVVFPGADTQYF
TRBV24-1	TRBD1	few	TRBJ2-3	TGTGCCACCAGTGATTTGATGACAGGGTCAGATACGCAGTATTTT	CATSDLMTGSDTQYF
TRBV6-5	TRBD1	few	TRBJ1-1	TGTGCCAGCAGTTACGACAGGGCAAGGACCTTCTTT	CASSYDRARTFF
TRBV28	-	many	TRBJ2-5	TGTGCCAGCAGTCCTAGGAGATGGGCCCAAGAGACCCAGTACTTC	CASSPRRWAQETQYF